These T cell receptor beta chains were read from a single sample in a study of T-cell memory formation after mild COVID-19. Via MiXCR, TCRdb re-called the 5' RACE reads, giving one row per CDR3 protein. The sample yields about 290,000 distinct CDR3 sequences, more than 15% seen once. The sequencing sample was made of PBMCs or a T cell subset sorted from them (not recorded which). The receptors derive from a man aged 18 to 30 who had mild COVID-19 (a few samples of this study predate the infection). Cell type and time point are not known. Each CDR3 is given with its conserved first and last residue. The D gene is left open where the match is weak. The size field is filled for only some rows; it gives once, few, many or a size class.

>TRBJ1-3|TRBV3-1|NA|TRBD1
TGTGCCAGCAGCCCGGGACAGGCTGGAAACACCATATATTTT
CASSPGQAGNTIYF
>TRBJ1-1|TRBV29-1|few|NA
TGCAGCGTTGACAGGCGGATGAACACTGAAGCTTTCTTT
CSVDRRMNTEAFF
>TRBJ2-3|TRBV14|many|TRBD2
TGTGCCAGCAGCCAAGATCGGCGGGGGACGCAGTATTTT
CASSQDRRGTQYF
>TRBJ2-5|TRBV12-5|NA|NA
TGTGCTAGTGGTCCCCCCAGCGCAGGGAGGGGGGAGACCCAGTACTTC
CASGPPSAGRGETQYF
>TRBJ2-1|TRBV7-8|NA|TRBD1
TGTGCCAGCGGTCAAGGGGGCGACTACAATGAGCAGTTCTTC
CASGQGGDYNEQFF
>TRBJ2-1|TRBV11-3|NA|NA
TGTGCCAGCAGGGGCGGAGCCCACAATGAGCAGTTCTTC
CASRGGAHNEQFF
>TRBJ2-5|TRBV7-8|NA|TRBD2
TGTGCCAGCAGCTTAGCGTTGAGCGGGGGTTGGGGAGAGACCCAGTACTTC
CASSLALSGGWGETQYF
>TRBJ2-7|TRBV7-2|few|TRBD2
TGTGCCAGCAGCCCCGGGACTAGCGGGGAGGGCGAGCAGTACTTC
CASSPGTSGEGEQYF
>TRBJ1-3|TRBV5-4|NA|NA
TGTGCCAGCAGCCCTTGGACGGGGGACACCATATATTTT
CASSPWTGDTIYF
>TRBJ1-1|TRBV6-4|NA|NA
TGTGCCAGCGGGGTGGACATGAACACTGAAGCTTTCTTT
CASGVDMNTEAFF
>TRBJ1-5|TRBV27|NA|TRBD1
TGTGCCAGCAGTCCTGGACAGGGGTTGGGTACGGTTGGCAATCAGCCCCAGCATTTT
CASSPGQGLGTVGNQPQHF
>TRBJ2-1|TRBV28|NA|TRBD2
TGTGCCAGCAAAAGGGCGGGGGGGCCACTCAATGAGCAGTTCTTC
CASKRAGGPLNEQFF
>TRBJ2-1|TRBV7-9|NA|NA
TGTGCCAGCAGCCCCCCGAGGGCGGCCAATGAGCAGTTCTTC
CASSPPRAANEQFF
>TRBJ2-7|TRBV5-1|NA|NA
TGCGCCAGCAGCTTGGGGGATACCTACGAGCAGTACTTC
CASSLGDTYEQYF
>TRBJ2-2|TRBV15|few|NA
TGTGCCACCAGCAGGGGTCGAACCGGGATCCCCGGGAAGCTGTTTTTT
CATSRGRTGIPGKLFF
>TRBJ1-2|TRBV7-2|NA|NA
TGTGCCAGCAGCCTCGGGAGGGATCCACTATGGGGCTACACCTTC
CASSLGRDPLWGYTF
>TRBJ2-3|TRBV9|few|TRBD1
TGTGCCAGCAGCCCCTTAGTGAAGGGGGCGGGAGATACGCAGTATTTT
CASSPLVKGAGDTQYF
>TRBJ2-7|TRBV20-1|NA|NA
TGCAGTGCTGAAGACCGGGTACGACCGACCTACGAGCAGTACTTC
CSAEDRVRPTYEQYF
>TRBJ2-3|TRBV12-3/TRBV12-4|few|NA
TGTGCCAGCACTCTCATGAACCGGGAAGATACGCAGTATTTT
CASTLMNREDTQYF
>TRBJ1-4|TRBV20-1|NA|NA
TGCAGAGCCACCCCTCGGGGAACTAATGAAAAACTGTTTTTT
CRATPRGTNEKLFF
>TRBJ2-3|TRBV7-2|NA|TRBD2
TGTGCCAGCAGCTCAAGTAGCGGGGGTCTCACAGATACGCAGTATTTT
CASSSSSGGLTDTQYF
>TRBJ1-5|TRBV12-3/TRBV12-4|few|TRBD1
TGTGCCAGCAGGCCCGACAGGGGAGTAGTTCAGCCCCAGCATTTT
CASRPDRGVVQPQHF
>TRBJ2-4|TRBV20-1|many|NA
TGCAGTGCTAGAGATCCCATGTCGCTAGCCAAAAACATTCAGTACTTC
CSARDPMSLAKNIQYF
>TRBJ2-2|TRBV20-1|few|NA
TGCAGTGCTAGAGATAGGAAGCGCGGGGAGCTGTTTTTT
CSARDRKRGELFF
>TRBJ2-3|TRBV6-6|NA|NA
TGTGCCAGCAGGGAGGACAGTCTGGGTACGCAGTATTTT
CASREDSLGTQYF
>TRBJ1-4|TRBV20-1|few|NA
TGCAGTGCCCGCGGCCTATTTGAAAAACTGTTTTTT
CSARGLFEKLFF
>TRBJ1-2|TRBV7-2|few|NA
TGTGCCAGCAGCCCCTTCGGTGTAGGGAGAGGGTCTAACTATGGCTACACCTTC
CASSPFGVGRGSNYGYTF
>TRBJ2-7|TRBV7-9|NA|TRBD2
TGTGCCAGCAGCGTGGGGACTAGCGGGAACTCCTACGAGCAGTACTTC
CASSVGTSGNSYEQYF
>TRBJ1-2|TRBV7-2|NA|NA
TGTGCCAGCAGCTTCAACGGGGTTAACTATGGCTACACCTTC
CASSFNGVNYGYTF
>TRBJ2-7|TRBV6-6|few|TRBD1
TGTGCCAGCAGTTACTCCCGGGACAGGGTCTCCTACGAGCAGTACTTC
CASSYSRDRVSYEQYF
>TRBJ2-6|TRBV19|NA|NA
TGTGCCAGTAGTGTACAGGCTACCTCTGGGGCCAACGTCCTGACTTTC
CASSVQATSGANVLTF
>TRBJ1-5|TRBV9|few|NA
TGTGCCAGCAGCGTGAAGGGCGGTGTCAATCAGCCCCAGCATTTT
CASSVKGGVNQPQHF